The clone carrying this T cell receptor beta chain was recorded only once. Its antigen is currently unknown. 60 Vbeta and 13 Jbeta primers were used in PCR. Generated by immunoSEQ multiplex PCR, the TCRdb table keeps only in-frame clones and is missing some. The sample consists of roughly 80,000 clones, more than 50% of them appearing once. This sample is part of a study of cytomegalovirus exposure and HLA in healthy donors. Study-level findings and limits: The listing of roughly 160 TCR beta chains classed them as cytomegalovirus-associated.

The junction had 15 bases not matched to a gene; V was cut back by 5 bases and J by 6 bases. Germline V gene lookup returns CDR1 SGHTA and CDR2 FQGNSA. CDR3 length equals 16 residues. This receptor was taken from a male donor in good health and CMV-seropositive. The sequencing sample was made of PBMCs. The chain joins TRBV7-2 to TRBJ2-7; 8 bases are shared with TRBD2. The CDR3 nucleotides are TGTGCCAGCAGCCGGTCGGGGGGGGCGGGAGGTGGCGAGCAGTACTTC. Translation gives CASSRSGGAGGGEQYF.